The present T cell receptor (beta chain) was sequenced within a study of spatial heterogeneity in lung cancer. This clonotype was counted many times. The CDR3 sequence is 14 residues long. V was clipped by 8 bases and J by 2 bases, with 15 bases between them. CDR1 is MGHRA and CDR2 is YSYEKL in the germline V gene. Specified time point: sample taken at primary tumor resection. Whole RNA from tumor, nontumor lung or frozen PBMC was sequenced unsorted. Carried by each TCR cDNA molecule was a unique molecular identifier. TCRdb reprocessed the 5' RACE reads via MiXCR and lists one record per CDR3 protein. Of tens of thousands of distinct CDR3 sequences listed, 6% to 9% were seen once; the top ten hold 2.5% to 3%.

V and J are TRBV4-1 and TRBJ2-5; D gene ambiguous. This material consisted of PBMCs, taken at surgery. The receptor was isolated from a female donor with early-stage non-small cell lung cancer. CDR3 coding DNA: TGCGCCAGCGGCCCAGTGGATCTACAAGAGACCCAGTACTTC. It encodes CASGPVDLQETQYF.